The rows below give T cell receptor beta chains drawn from one sample of a study of beta chain features in type 1 diabetes. Only in-frame clones appear in the TCRdb table, and some are missing; sequencing was by immunoSEQ multiplex PCR. Among about 130,000 clones listed, approximately 9.2% were seen once. Specimen: central memory CD4+ T cells from blood. The receptors were gathered from a man aged 18 to 30 in good health. CDR3s include the opening cysteine and the closing phenylalanine or tryptophan. D genes are given only for firm matches. The size field is filled for only some rows; it gives once, few, many or a size class.

TGTGCCAGCAGGCCAGGGGGTAATGAAAAACTGTTTTTT,CASRPGGNEKLFF,TRBD1,TRBJ1-4,TRBV28,few
TGTGCCAGCTCACCACTGGACATAGACACCGGGGAGCTGTTTTTT,CASSPLDIDTGELFF,.,TRBJ2-2,TRBV18,.
TGTGCCAGCAGCGTGGGACAGGGCTACGACAATGAGCAGTTCTTC,CASSVGQGYDNEQFF,TRBD1,TRBJ2-1,TRBV7-9,few
TGTGCCAGCAGCTCGCCGACAGGGGGCTACGAGCAGTACTTC,CASSSPTGGYEQYF,TRBD1,TRBJ2-7,TRBV7-2,.
TGTGCCAGCAGTCCTAGGGAGGGAGGCTACGAGCAGTACTTC,CASSPREGGYEQYF,TRBD2,TRBJ2-7,TRBV6-6,few
TGCACCAGCAGCCCCCGGACTAGCGGGGGCACAGATACGCAGTATTTT,CTSSPRTSGGTDTQYF,.,TRBJ2-3,TRBV1,few
TGTGCCAGCAGCCCCGGGAACTCTGGAAACACCATATATTTT,CASSPGNSGNTIYF,.,TRBJ1-3,TRBV7-9,.
TGCGCCAGCAGCCAAGATGAGGGTCAGCCCCAGCATTTT,CASSQDEGQPQHF,.,TRBJ1-5,TRBV4-3,few
TGTGCCAGCAGCCCAGCTAGACTAGCGGGCCTTAGCACAGATACGCAGTATTTT,CASSPARLAGLSTDTQYF,TRBD2,TRBJ2-3,TRBV5-6,many
TGTGCCAGCAGCGTATCCGGGACTGGGGCAAGAGATGAGCAGTTCTTC,CASSVSGTGARDEQFF,.,TRBJ2-1,TRBV9,.
TGTGCCTGGAGCCCCTCCCTAGCGGGGAGCACAGATACGCAGTATTTT,CAWSPSLAGSTDTQYF,TRBD2,TRBJ2-3,TRBV30,.
TGTGCCAGCAGTTACGACGGGACTGCGCCTGAAGCTTTCTTT,CASSYDGTAPEAFF,.,TRBJ1-1,TRBV6-5,few
TGTGCCAGCAGCCCCGGGACACCGACCGGGGAGCTGTTTTTT,CASSPGTPTGELFF,.,TRBJ2-2,TRBV7-6,few
TGTGCCAGCACGAGACTCTCCTACGAGCAGTACTTC,CASTRLSYEQYF,.,TRBJ2-7,TRBV7-8,few
TGTGCCTGGAGTGTAGAAATCAGGGACTATGGCTACACCTTC,CAWSVEIRDYGYTF,.,TRBJ1-2,TRBV30,few
TGTGCCAGCAGCTTCAGGGACAGGGGATTCGAGCAGTACTTC,CASSFRDRGFEQYF,TRBD1,TRBJ2-7,TRBV5-6,.
TGTGCCAGTAGTATCAGGGGGTCCTCACCCCTCCACTTT,CASSIRGSSPLHF,TRBD1,TRBJ1-6,TRBV19,.
TGCGCCAGCAGCCAAGCTCAGGGGAGCTCTGGAAACACCATATATTTT,CASSQAQGSSGNTIYF,.,TRBJ1-3,TRBV4-3,.
TGTGCCAGCAGCCCGTCAACAGGGGGGGAGACCCAGTACTTC,CASSPSTGGETQYF,TRBD1,TRBJ2-5,TRBV5-4,.
TGCAGCGTCCTATCCCTCGACACACTCTCCTACAATGAGCAGTTCTTC,CSVLSLDTLSYNEQFF,.,TRBJ2-1,TRBV29-1,.
TGTGCCAGCAGCTTAGAGGGGCTAGCCTACGAGCAGTACTTC,CASSLEGLAYEQYF,.,TRBJ2-7,TRBV7-9,.
TGCGCCAGCAGCTACTTAGCGGGGGGGCCCCACGAGCAGTACTTC,CASSYLAGGPHEQYF,TRBD2,TRBJ2-7,TRBV5-1,few
TGTGCCAGCTCACCATCCCGGACAGGGGCCTACGAGCAGTACTTC,CASSPSRTGAYEQYF,TRBD1,TRBJ2-7,TRBV18,.
TGTGCCAGCTCACCAAACAGGGCCGACACCGGGGAGCTGTTTTTT,CASSPNRADTGELFF,.,TRBJ2-2,TRBV18,.
TGCGCCAGCAGCCAAGATATGGGGGGACCCAATCAGCCCCAGCATTTT,CASSQDMGGPNQPQHF,.,TRBJ1-5,TRBV4-3,.
TGCGCCAGCAGTGCCGGGACAGAGGGAAATCAGCCCCAGCATTTT,CASSAGTEGNQPQHF,TRBD1,TRBJ1-5,TRBV10-1,.
TGCGCCAGCAGCCAAGAACCGGGTCGCACAGATACGCAGTATTTT,CASSQEPGRTDTQYF,.,TRBJ2-3,TRBV4-3,.
TGCGCCAGCAGCTTGGAGAGCGGGGTCAGGACCCAGTACTTC,CASSLESGVRTQYF,TRBD2,TRBJ2-5,TRBV5-1,.
TGTGCCAGCAGCTTGGGTCGGTACGAGCAGTACTTC,CASSLGRYEQYF,.,TRBJ2-7,TRBV5-4,.
TGTGCCAGCAGAGCAGGGCCCTACAATGAGCAGTTCTTC,CASRAGPYNEQFF,.,TRBJ2-1,TRBV2,many
TGTGCCAGCAGGAGACAGGGGACGAACACTGAAGCTTTCTTT,CASRRQGTNTEAFF,TRBD1,TRBJ1-1,TRBV25-1,.
TGTGCCAGCAGCTTGGCCGGGCTAGCGGGGGCCCTTCCTGGTAGTGAGCAGTTCTTC,CASSLAGLAGALPGSEQFF,TRBD2,TRBJ2-1,TRBV5-4,few
TGTGCCAGTGACACCGGAAACACCATATATTTT,CASDTGNTIYF,.,TRBJ1-3,TRBV19,few
TGTGCCAGCAGCACGACCGGGACAGGGAGCCTTCAAGAGACCCAGTACTTC,CASSTTGTGSLQETQYF,TRBD1,TRBJ2-5,TRBV7-2,few
TGTGCCAGCTCACCGTACCGCGCGGAATTTGCTTATTTCTTT,CASSPYRAEFAYFF,.,TRBJ1-1,TRBV18,few
TGTGCCAGCAGTCTTCCTGGGGCCAACGTCCTGACTTTC,CASSLPGANVLTF,.,TRBJ2-6,TRBV6-6,.
TGTGCCATCAGTGAGGGCGTAAGTTTTAGGGGTACGCAGTATTTT,CAISEGVSFRGTQYF,.,TRBJ2-3,TRBV10-3,.
TGTGCCATCAGTGAGACTAGCGGGGGAACCTACAATGAGCAGTTCTTC,CAISETSGGTYNEQFF,TRBD2,TRBJ2-1,TRBV10-3,few
TGTGCCTTGGGGACTAGCGGGGGGGCAGATACGCAGTATTTT,CALGTSGGADTQYF,TRBD2,TRBJ2-3,TRBV30,few
TGCGCCAGCAGCCAAGAGGGCGGGGGTACTGAAGCTTTCTTT,CASSQEGGGTEAFF,.,TRBJ1-1,TRBV4-3,.
TGTGCCAGGGGGCCAGATACGCAGTATTTT,CARGPDTQYF,.,TRBJ2-3,TRBV28,many
TGTGCCAGCAGCGCGACTAGCGGGGGTCCGCAAGAGACCCAGTACTTC,CASSATSGGPQETQYF,TRBD2,TRBJ2-5,TRBV9,few
TGCGCCAGCAGCACTTCACAGGGGGTGGCCACTGAAGCTTTCTTT,CASSTSQGVATEAFF,TRBD1,TRBJ1-1,TRBV5-1,.
TGTGCCAGCAGCCAAGCCGGGACAGCTAACACTGAAGCTTTCTTT,CASSQAGTANTEAFF,TRBD1,TRBJ1-1,TRBV28,.
TGTGCCAGCAGCCTGGGGCTGTACAATGAGCAGTTCTTC,CASSLGLYNEQFF,.,TRBJ2-1,TRBV9,.
TGTGCCAGCTCCCGGGACAGGAACACTGAAGCTTTCTTT,CASSRDRNTEAFF,TRBD1,TRBJ1-1,TRBV7-2,.
TGTGCCAGCAGTTACTCGCTACGTGACAAGCAGTACTTC,CASSYSLRDKQYF,.,TRBJ2-7,TRBV6-5,.
TGTGCCAGCAGCCGGACACAGGGAACCGAGCAGTACTTC,CASSRTQGTEQYF,.,TRBJ2-7,TRBV14,few
TGTGCCAGCAGCCCCCGGACAGAGGATACGCAGTATTTT,CASSPRTEDTQYF,.,TRBJ2-3,TRBV7-3,few
TGCAGCGCTAGACTAGCGGGGTTGGAGACCCAGTACTTC,CSARLAGLETQYF,TRBD2,TRBJ2-5,TRBV29-1,few
TGTGCCATTCCAAGGGGGACATCGGGAGGTGGTTATAATTCACCCCTCCACTTT,CAIPRGTSGGGYNSPLHF,.,TRBJ1-6,TRBV7-2,few
TGTGCCAGCAGCACCAGCAGAACAGGGCGAGGGGAAAAACTGTTTTTT,CASSTSRTGRGEKLFF,.,TRBJ1-4,TRBV7-9,few
TGTGCCAGCTCACCAGCCGGACAGGATCACGAGCAGTACTTC,CASSPAGQDHEQYF,TRBD1,TRBJ2-7,TRBV18,few
TGTGCCAGCAGTGATTCTACCTACAATGAGCAGTTCTTC,CASSDSTYNEQFF,.,TRBJ2-1,TRBV6-4,.
TGTGCCAGCAACCCTAGCGGGGGTGAGACCCAGTACTTC,CASNPSGGETQYF,TRBD2,TRBJ2-5,TRBV6-1,few
TGTGCCAGCAGCGGTACAGGGGGCCGGGGTGAGCAGTTCTTC,CASSGTGGRGEQFF,TRBD1,TRBJ2-1,TRBV2,few
TGCAGCGTTGGGGCAGGGGGTCACGAGCAGTACTTC,CSVGAGGHEQYF,TRBD1,TRBJ2-7,TRBV29-1,few